A selection of T cell receptor beta chains follows, all from one sample in a study of T cell responses to AZD1222 COVID-19 vaccine. The data were produced by immunoSEQ multiplex PCR, yet TCRdb's version contains in-frame clones alone and is incomplete. This table has about 120,000 clones, approximately 93% appearing once. The starting material was peripheral blood, obtained on day 0 of AZD1222 vaccination. The receptors were gathered from an adult in good health. Both conserved end residues are part of each CDR3. The D gene is left open where the match is weak. A row's size may be missing; if present it is once, few, many or a size class.

-,TRBD2,17,TRBJ2-2,TRBV19,CASSIEGLAVNTGELFF,TGTGCCAGTAGTATAGAGGGGCTAGCGGTGAACACCGGGGAGCTGTTTTTT
-,TRBD2,15,TRBJ2-1,TRBV3-1/TRBV3-2,CASATGTSGSDEQFF,TGTGCCAGCGCCACCGGGACTAGCGGGAGCGATGAGCAGTTCTTC
-,-,18,TRBJ2-3,TRBV27,CASNRGPNTNFRADTQYF,TGTGCCAGCAATAGGGGCCCCAATACTAATTTTCGGGCAGATACGCAGTATTTT
-,-,16,TRBJ1-4,TRBV3-1/TRBV3-2,CASSQDLGLANEKLFF,TGTGCCAGCAGCCAAGATCTTGGTCTGGCGAATGAAAAACTGTTTTTT
-,-,13,TRBJ1-5,TRBV6-5,CASSSGTDRPQHF,TGTGCCAGCAGTTCAGGGACGGACAGGCCCCAGCATTTT
-,-,14,TRBJ2-7,TRBV19,CASSAPWLGYEQYF,TGTGCCAGTAGTGCCCCCTGGTTAGGGTACGAGCAGTACTTC
-,TRBD1,14,TRBJ1-2,TRBV10-3,CAISGQGGSYGYTF,TGTGCCATCAGTGGACAGGGGGGCAGCTATGGCTACACCTTC
-,-,10,TRBJ2-1,TRBV7-9,CASSLVEQFF,TGTGCCAGCAGCTTAGTTGAGCAGTTCTTC
once,-,15,TRBJ2-1,TRBV18,CASSPYRMSGNEQFF,TGTGCCAGCTCACCATACCGAATGTCGGGGAATGAGCAGTTCTTC
-,-,13,TRBJ2-5,TRBV7-9,CASTRQIQETQYF,TGTGCCAGCACCCGACAGATCCAAGAGACCCAGTACTTC
-,TRBD2,16,TRBJ2-3,TRBV6-4,CASSESSGRAQDTQYF,TGTGCCAGCAGCGAGTCTAGCGGGAGGGCCCAAGATACGCAGTATTTT
-,TRBD1,14,TRBJ2-7,TRBV18,CASSPPDRYYEQYF,TGTGCCAGCTCACCACCGGACAGGTACTACGAGCAGTACTTC
-,TRBD1,16,TRBJ2-1,TRBV28,CASSSPLGQVVNEQFF,TGTGCCAGCAGTTCACCACTTGGACAGGTTGTCAATGAGCAGTTCTTC
-,-,15,TRBJ2-7,TRBV20-1,CSASWPTTSSHEQYF,TGCAGTGCTAGTTGGCCAACGACTAGTTCCCACGAGCAGTACTTC
-,-,13,TRBJ1-2,TRBV15,CATSRGPGRGYTF,TGTGCCACCAGCAGAGGACCAGGGAGAGGCTACACCTTC
-,-,15,TRBJ2-7,TRBV6-6,CASSAAGGSSYEQYF,TGTGCCAGCAGTGCAGCTGGAGGGAGCTCCTACGAGCAGTACTTC
-,-,15,TRBJ1-3,TRBV5-1,CASSPPQGSGNTIYF,TGCGCCAGCAGCCCCCCCCAGGGCTCTGGAAACACCATATATTTT
-,-,15,TRBJ2-7,TRBV5-1,CASSFVAMSSYEQYF,TGCGCCAGCAGCTTTGTAGCGATGAGCTCCTACGAGCAGTACTTC
-,-,13,TRBJ1-4,TRBV3-1/TRBV3-2,CATSQVGGEKLFF,TGTGCCACATCACAGGTGGGCGGTGAAAAACTGTTTTTT
few,TRBD1,14,TRBJ1-5,TRBV19,CASSVGGAYQPQHF,TGTGCCAGTAGCGTAGGGGGCGCTTACCAGCCCCAGCATTTT
-,TRBD2,17,TRBJ2-3,TRBV7-3,CASSPTRTSGSTDTQYF,TGTGCCAGCAGCCCCACCCGGACTAGCGGCTCCACAGATACGCAGTATTTT
-,-,15,TRBJ2-1,TRBV1,CTSSLSGGLGNEQFF,TGCACCAGCAGCCTCTCCGGAGGTCTAGGGAATGAGCAGTTCTTC
-,TRBD1,12,TRBJ1-2,TRBV18,CASSPGQDGYTF,TGTGCCAGCTCACCGGGACAGGATGGCTACACCTTC
-,-,14,TRBJ2-7,TRBV4-1,CASSQLVSPYEQYF,TGCGCCAGCAGCCAACTTGTTTCCCCCTACGAGCAGTACTTC
-,TRBD1,15,TRBJ1-4,TRBV5-1,CASSLNRGENEKLFF,TGCGCCAGCAGCCTCAACAGGGGGGAGAATGAAAAACTGTTTTTT
-,-,11,TRBJ1-3,TRBV28,CASGLPNTIYF,TGTGCCAGCGGGCTACCAAACACCATATATTTT
-,-,12,TRBJ2-7,TRBV12-5,CASGLVVYEQYF,TGTGCTAGTGGTTTGGTAGTCTACGAGCAGTACTTC
-,-,16,TRBJ1-5,TRBV5-6,CASSLQAGRGNQPQHF,TGTGCCAGCAGCTTGCAAGCCGGGAGGGGCAATCAGCCCCAGCATTTT
-,-,15,TRBJ2-7,TRBV5-1,CASSLTGEGDYEQYF,TGCGCCAGCAGCCTGACCGGGGAGGGGGACTACGAGCAGTACTTC
-,TRBD2,13,TRBJ2-5,TRBV7-3,CASSLGREGTQYF,TGTGCCAGCAGCTTGGGACGGGAGGGGACCCAGTACTTC
-,-,14,TRBJ1-1,TRBV19,CASSHRALNTEAFF,TGTGCCAGTAGCCACAGGGCTTTGAACACTGAAGCTTTCTTT
once,TRBD1,15,TRBJ1-3,TRBV4-1,CASSYVGQGGNTIYF,TGCGCCAGCAGCTATGTGGGACAGGGTGGAAACACCATATATTTT
-,-,13,TRBJ2-7,TRBV12-3/TRBV12-4,CASSPGANYEQYF,TGTGCCAGCAGCCCAGGGGCCAACTACGAGCAGTACTTC
-,-,15,TRBJ2-2,TRBV28,CASNKRDFITGELFF,TGTGCCAGCAATAAACGGGACTTCATAACCGGGGAGCTGTTTTTT
-,TRBD1,15,TRBJ1-2,TRBV28,CASRGTGVSLHGYTF,TGTGCCAGCAGGGGTACAGGGGTAAGCTTGCATGGCTACACCTTC
-,TRBD2,15,TRBJ2-3,TRBV28,CASSLSGTSTDTQYF,TGTGCCAGCAGTTTGAGCGGGACTAGCACAGATACGCAGTATTTT
-,-,14,TRBJ1-4,TRBV5-1,CASSLGTGNEKLFF,TGCGCCAGCAGCTTGGGTACAGGGAATGAAAAACTGTTTTTT
-,-,14,TRBJ2-7,TRBV7-9,CASSLGRSSYEQYF,TGTGCCAGCAGCTTAGGACGGAGCTCCTACGAGCAGTACTTC
-,-,14,TRBJ2-3,TRBV10-1,CASSGQDSTDTQYF,TGCGCCAGCAGTGGACAGGACTCCACAGATACGCAGTATTTT
-,TRBD1,15,TRBJ2-7,TRBV5-1,CASSTGQGPLFPQYF,TGCGCCAGCAGCACTGGACAGGGGCCTTTGTTCCCGCAGTACTTC
-,-,11,TRBJ2-7,TRBV10-1,CASSDLNEQYF,TGCGCCAGCAGTGACTTAAACGAGCAGTACTTC
-,-,23,TRBJ2-1,TRBV21-1,CASSTRRGPSWNFRVDSYNEQFF,TGTGCCAGCAGCACCCGACGGGGACCGTCGTGGAACTTCAGGGTGGACTCCTACAATGAGCAGTTCTTC
-,-,14,TRBJ1-1,TRBV4-1,CASSHPPRGFEAFF,TGCGCCAGCAGCCACCCACCGCGGGGGTTCGAAGCTTTCTTT
-,TRBD1,16,TRBJ2-6,TRBV5-1,CASSLGTGSGANVLTF,TGCGCCAGCAGCTTAGGGACAGGCTCTGGGGCCAACGTCCTGACTTTC
-,-,16,TRBJ1-6,TRBV6-5,CASSYTTAIYNSPLHF,TGTGCCAGCAGTTACACGACAGCGATCTATAATTCACCCCTCCACTTT
-,-,12,TRBJ2-7,TRBV10-2,CASSDRTYEQYF,TGCGCCAGCAGTGACAGGACCTACGAGCAGTACTTC
-,-,15,TRBJ1-1,TRBV28,CASSLWTGGNTEAFF,TGTGCCAGCAGTTTATGGACGGGGGGAAACACTGAAGCTTTCTTT
once,TRBD1,13,TRBJ2-7,TRBV27,CASSLDRVGEQYF,TGTGCCAGCAGTCTAGACAGGGTAGGGGAGCAGTACTTC
-,-,14,TRBJ1-4,TRBV9,CASSPRDPNEKLFF,TGTGCCAGCAGCCCCAGGGACCCTAATGAAAAACTGTTTTTT